Presented here are 22 T cell receptor beta chains from one specimen sequenced in a study of blood T cell repertoires in COVID-19 (dated by TCRdb to the early 2020s). Library construction relied on the immunoSEQ multiplex PCR assay. This is the immuneACCESS table as TCRdb keeps it, with only in-frame sequences that have V and J called. A part of the clones is gone; compared with another copy, unresolved V genes explain less than half, and the rest is unexplained. The sample includes roughly 250,000 clones, with 65% to 80% observed a single time. 3% to 4% of the sample rests with the top ten. Specimen: peripheral blood. The receptors shown here come from a middle-aged woman with active or convalescent COVID-19.

The chain uses TRBV28 and TRBJ1-1; TRBD1 agrees at 7 bases. CDR3 length equals 14 residues. CDR1 is MDHEN, CDR2 SYDVKM, per germline. Trimming cost V 5 bases and J 4 bases; bases outside gene matches: 7. As DNA, the CDR3 is TGTGCCAGCAGTCGACAGGGTCCGCGCACTGAAGCTTTCTTT. Residues: CASSRQGPRTEAFF. Full variable domain (outside the CDR3, taken from reference TRBV28 and TRBJ1-1): DVKVTQSSRYLVKRTGEKVFLECVQDMDHENMFWYRQDPGLGLRLIYFSYDVKMKEKGDIPEGYSVSREKKERFSLILESASTNQTSMYLCASSRQGPRTEAFFGQGTRLTVV.

The V and J genes are TRBV6-5 and TRBJ2-2; D gene uncertain. Per germline, CDR1 MNHEY and CDR2 SVGAGI. The CDR3 has 14 amino acids. V lost 8 bases to trimming and J lost 1 base, with 11 bases between them. The CDR3 reads CASVWSGNTGELFF. CDR3 DNA sequence: TGTGCCAGCGTTTGGTCCGGGAACACCGGGGAGCTGTTTTTT.

The CDR3 region has the DNA TGTGCCAGCAGCCCGCTAGCGGGCAATGAGCAGTTCTTC. The encoded protein is CASSPLAGNEQFF. The chain employs TRBV27 and TRBJ2-1, with 8 nucleotides matching TRBD2. Germline assignment: CDR1 MNHEY and CDR2 SMNVEV (reference sequence). J lost 6 bases, V lost 6 bases, and 4 bases had no gene match. This CDR3 is 13 amino acids long.

A remark on this clone: A junction boundary mismatches the germline segment, possibly from a read error. This CDR3 is also generated by other DNA sequences in the sample. The chain recombines TRBV24-1 with TRBJ2-3, with 9 bases aligning to TRBD1. This CDR3 region has 16 residues. Germline V gene sequence: CDR1 KGHDR, CDR2 SFDVKD. CDR3 region: CATSDAGQGGTDTQYF. The CDR3 DNA is TGTGCTACCAGTGACGCGGGACAGGGTGGCACAGATACGCAGTATTTT.

This clone showed up just once. The chain is built from TRBV7-6 and TRBJ2-3, with TRBD2 matching over 13 bases. CDR1 and CDR2 from the germline V gene are SGHVS and FNYEAQ. V was pared by 5 bases and J by 2 bases, with 13 bases of the junction left unmatched. There are 19 residues in the CDR3. The CDR3 DNA sequence: TGTGCCAGCAGCCTGTCGACTAGCGGGGGGATCTTTAACACAGATACGCAGTATTTT. Protein: CASSLSTSGGIFNTDTQYF. The whole variable domain, remainder taken from reference TRBV7-6 and TRBJ2-3, is GAGVSQSPRYKVTKRGQDVALRCDPISGHVSLYWYRQALGQGPEFLTYFNYEAQQDKSGLPNDRFSAERPEGSISTLTIQRTEQRDSAMYRCASSLSTSGGIFNTDTQYFGPGTRLTVL.

The chain carries TRBV3-1 (or the pseudogene TRBV3-2) and TRBJ1-1, with D possibly matching TRBD1 (5 bases). The CDR3 spans 16 residues. V lost 2 bases to trimming and J lost 2 bases, with 15 bases between them. Germline-derived CDR1 and CDR2 are LGHDT and YNNKEL (reference sequence). The CDR3 nucleotides are TGTGCCAGCAGCCAAAAAAAGGGACTGGGTAACACTGAAGCTTTCTTT. Amino acid sequence: CASSQKKGLGNTEAFF.

This clone was recorded at least ten times. This chain connects TRBV11-2 to TRBJ1-3, with a possible D match to TRBD1 (6 bases). The CDR3 totals 17 residues. The V gene lost 0 bases and the J gene lost 0 bases, with 12 bases spanning the gap. The V gene's germline CDR1 is SGHAT and CDR2 FQNNGV. CDR3 DNA: TGTGCCAGCAGCTTAGATCGAGGGACACTCTCTGGAAACACCATATATTTT. Translating gives CASSLDRGTLSGNTIYF.

This clone was counted between two and nine times. The CDR3: CASSRGTRPQEQYV. The CDR3 nucleotides read TGCGCCAGCAGTCGGGGGACTAGACCGCAGGAGCAGTACGTC. This chain links TRBV23-1 with TRBJ2-7, with 8 bases lining up with TRBD2. TRBV23-1 qualifies as an ORF whose function is uncertain. Losses at the gene ends were 4 bases for V and 7 bases for J; bases not matched to a gene: 9. The CDR3 consists of 14 residues.

This sequence joins TRBV12-5 and TRBJ2-5; TRBD1 agrees at 9 bases. Trimming cost V 6 bases and J 5 bases; bases outside gene matches: 7. The CDR3 runs 14 residues. The germline CDR1 and CDR2 sequences are LGHNT and FRNRAP. CDR3 sequence reads: CASGRGQGIETQYF. The CDR3 nucleotides read TGTGCTAGTGGCCGCGGACAGGGGATCGAGACCCAGTACTTC.

Worth noting for this clone: This sample includes further DNA sequences coding for the same CDR3. This chain links TRBV7-9 with TRBJ1-5; 9 nucleotides line up with TRBD1. This CDR3 region has 15 residues. V was clipped by 4 bases and J by 3 bases; unmatched bases: 4. The germline V gene has CDR1 SEHNR and CDR2 FQNEAQ (reference sequence). This CDR3 reads CASSSDRGSNQPQHF. Written as DNA, the CDR3 is TGTGCCAGCAGCTCGGACAGGGGATCCAATCAGCCCCAGCATTTT. The complete variable domain, with remaining parts taken from reference TRBV7-9 and TRBJ1-5, reads DTGVSQNPRHKITKRGQNVTFRCDPISEHNRLYWYRQTLGQGPEFLTYFQNEAQLEKSRLLSDRFSAERPKGSFSTLEIQRTEQGDSAMYLCASSSDRGSNQPQHFGDGTRLSIL.

V gene TRBV20-1 combines with J gene TRBJ1-1; D is uncertain. Per germline, CDR1 DFQATT and CDR2 SNEGSKA (reference sequence). The CDR3 consists of 11 residues. The germline V and J ends were trimmed by 2 bases and 7 bases, with 8 bases remaining between them. CDR3 sequence: CSARTPLEAFF. As DNA, the CDR3 is TGCAGTGCTAGAACTCCTCTTGAAGCTTTCTTT.

This clone was seen a single time. The chain has TRBV29-1 and TRBJ1-2; TRBD1 aligns across 9 bases. V lost 6 bases to trimming and J lost 5 bases; unmatched junction nucleotides: 10. The length of the CDR3 is 14 residues. CDR1 is SQVTM, CDR2 ANQGSEA, per germline. The CDR3 nucleotides read TGCAGCGTGACCGACCGGACAGGGGAATATGGCTACACCTTC. It yields the protein CSVTDRTGEYGYTF.

This sequence joins TRBV7-6 and TRBJ1-1; D remains ambiguous. Germline V gene data show CDR1 as SGHVS and CDR2 as FNYEAQ. V lost 1 base and J lost 0, with 9 bases in between. The CDR3 has 15 residues. The CDR3 reads CASSLDEGMNTEAFF. For the CDR3, the DNA is TGTGCCAGCAGCTTAGATGAGGGAATGAACACTGAAGCTTTCTTT.

This chain links TRBV2 with TRBJ2-7; D possibly corresponds to TRBD1 (6 bases). Germline loops: CDR1 SNHLY, CDR2 FYNNEI. This CDR3 has 13 amino acids. Trimming cost V 6 bases and J 7 bases, with 16 bases left between them. In DNA form, the CDR3 reads TGTGCCAGCAGGAGGCAGGGGCCGGGGGAGCAGTACGTC. Translated, it gives CASRRQGPGEQYV.

The rearrangement joins TRBV3-1 (or the pseudogene TRBV3-2) to TRBJ1-3, with no clear D. The CDR3 length is 14 residues. The V end was cut by 4 bases, the J end by 2 bases, with 9 bases between. Per germline, CDR1 LGHDT and CDR2 YNNKEL (reference sequence). The CDR3: CASSRDSAGNTIYF. CDR3 DNA: TGTGCCAGCAGCCGAGATAGCGCTGGAAACACCATATATTTT.

V gene TRBV29-1 combines with J gene TRBJ1-2; D unresolved. CDR1 is SQVTM, CDR2 ANQGSEA, per germline. CDR3 length: 13 amino acids. V was pared by 1 base and J by 4 bases, with 10 bases between. CDR3 in DNA: TGCAGCGTTGAAGGGAGCCTCCCCTATGGCTACACCTTC. It specifies CSVEGSLPYGYTF.

The chain has TRBV5-6 and TRBJ1-6; D is uncertain. There are 13 residues in the CDR3. CDR1 is SGHDT, CDR2 YYEEEE, per germline. V shed 2 bases and J shed 6 bases, with 6 bases lying between them. CDR3 amino acids: CASSLSRNSPLHF. The CDR3 DNA sequence: TGTGCCAGCAGCTTATCGCGTAATTCACCCCTCCACTTT.

Concerning this clone: This same CDR3 is encoded by further DNA sequences in the sample. The J gene is TRBJ1-2, the V gene TRBV12-3 or TRBV12-4; no clear D. V was shortened by 6 bases and J by 1 base, with 9 bases between the two germline ends. This CDR3 is 13 amino acids long. CDR3 protein: CASSPTVNYGYTF. The CDR3 DNA follows: TGTGCCAGCAGCCCTACGGTTAACTATGGCTACACCTTC.

V gene TRBV18 combines with J gene TRBJ1-2, with 7 positions matching TRBD1. The V gene end was trimmed by 3 bases and the J gene end by 4 bases; junction bases not matched to a gene: 8. The germline gives CDR1 KGHSH, CDR2 LQKENI. The CDR3 runs 15 residues. The CDR3 here is CASSPGTVNPYGYTF. The DNA for the CDR3 is TGTGCCAGCTCACCCGGGACAGTAAACCCCTATGGCTACACCTTC.

The genes are TRBV5-6 and TRBJ2-1; 11 bases are a match to TRBD2. CDR3 length equals 15 residues. Germline CDR1 is SGHDT and CDR2 is YYEEEE. V trimming: 1 base; J trimming: 7 bases; junction bases outside the gene matches: 4. CDR3 DNA sequence: TGTGCCAGCAGCTTGCTAGCGGGGGGTTGGAATGAGCAGTTCTTC. The encoded protein is CASSLLAGGWNEQFF. Complete variable domain (other parts from reference TRBV5-6 and TRBJ2-1): DAGVTQSPTHLIKTRGQQVTLRCSPKSGHDTVSWYQQALGQGPQFIFQYYEEEERQRGNFPDRFSGHQFPNYSSELNVNALLLGDSALYLCASSLLAGGWNEQFFGPGTRLTVL.

This clone showed up just once. The chain employs TRBV9 and TRBJ2-7; 8 bases are shared with TRBD2. V lost 2 bases to trimming and J lost 3 bases; unmatched junction nucleotides: 4. Germline V gives CDR1 SGDLS, CDR2 YYNGEE. The CDR3 totals 14 residues. The CDR3 region is CASSVGGEGYEQYV. CDR3 sequence (DNA): TGTGCCAGCAGCGTCGGGGGGGAAGGCTACGAGCAGTACGTC.

This clone was seen more than once but under ten times. CDR3 nucleotide sequence: TGTGCCAGCAGTTTACGCCAGGTCAATCAGCCCCAGCATTTT. It translates to CASSLRQVNQPQHF. The V and J genes are TRBV27 and TRBJ1-5, with D unresolved. The CDR3 is 14 residues long. Trimming removed 2 bases at V and 3 bases at J, with 8 bases between. Per germline, CDR1 MNHEY and CDR2 SMNVEV (reference sequence).